This T cell receptor beta chain was captured in a study of CD8+ T cells in alopecia areata. As the sequencing template, cDNA was produced by extracting RNA and reverse transcribing it. Sequencing used immunoSEQ multiplex PCR; TCRdb keeps in-frame clones, though not all of them. Altogether some 210,000 clones are present, around 62% being singletons, with the ten largest covering 0.45%. Germline CDR1 reads MGHRA; CDR2 reads YSYEKL. CDR3 size: 15 residues. Trimming removed 0 bases from V and 2 bases from J, with 9 bases in between. The sample consisted of CD4+ T cells sorted from blood, taken at week 0. This chain uses TRBV4-1 with TRBJ2-3; the D is unclear. This TCR was sampled from a human donor with alopecia areata. The CDR3 bases are TGCGCCAGCAGCCAAGAAAGGCTATACACAGATACGCAGTATTTT. Translating gives CASSQERLYTDTQYF.